Listed below are T cell receptor beta chains from one sample, sequenced in a study of cytomegalovirus exposure and HLA in healthy donors. TCRdb's copy holds only in-frame clones and misses some; the assay was immunoSEQ multiplex PCR. The data show 210,000 or so clones, 76% seen once. Sequencing was carried out using PBMCs. These receptors were obtained from a man between 18 and 29 years old in good health and CMV-seronegative. Both conserved end residues are part of each CDR3. Fields, in order: CDR3 protein, CDR3 DNA, J gene, V gene, clone size, D gene. A D gene is named only where the DNA matches it firmly. Clone size is stated in some rows and not others, as once, few, many or a class when expanded.

cdr3_aa: CATSRPPGEEQYF
cdr3_nt: TGTGCCACCAGCAGACCCCCTGGTGAGGAGCAGTACTTC
j_call: TRBJ2-7
v_call: TRBV15
clone_size: NA
d_call: NA

cdr3_aa: CSAWPLETQYF
cdr3_nt: TGCAGTGCATGGCCCTTAGAGACCCAGTACTTC
j_call: TRBJ2-5
v_call: TRBV20-1
clone_size: NA
d_call: NA

cdr3_aa: CASSISGRASETQYF
cdr3_nt: TGTGCCAGCAGCATTAGTGGGAGGGCCAGTGAGACCCAGTACTTC
j_call: TRBJ2-5
v_call: TRBV9
clone_size: NA
d_call: TRBD2

cdr3_aa: CASSYTGTSAYEQYF
cdr3_nt: TGTGCCAGCAGTTACACCGGGACTAGCGCTTACGAGCAGTACTTC
j_call: TRBJ2-7
v_call: TRBV6-5
clone_size: NA
d_call: TRBD2

cdr3_aa: CASSDPSYEQYF
cdr3_nt: TGTGCCAGCAGTGATCCCAGCTACGAGCAGTACTTC
j_call: TRBJ2-7
v_call: TRBV2
clone_size: NA
d_call: NA

cdr3_aa: CASSSSGGRTEAFF
cdr3_nt: TGTGCCAGCAGTTCTTCAGGGGGCCGCACTGAAGCTTTCTTT
j_call: TRBJ1-1
v_call: TRBV28
clone_size: NA
d_call: TRBD1

cdr3_aa: CASSEALPRQGDNEQFF
cdr3_nt: TGTGCCAGCAGTGAAGCGCTTCCTCGACAGGGGGATAATGAGCAGTTCTTC
j_call: TRBJ2-1
v_call: TRBV2
clone_size: NA
d_call: TRBD1

cdr3_aa: CASSGLAGGPYEQYF
cdr3_nt: TGCGCCAGCAGCGGACTAGCGGGAGGGCCGTACGAGCAGTACTTC
j_call: TRBJ2-7
v_call: TRBV5-1
clone_size: NA
d_call: TRBD2

cdr3_aa: CASSPPWTSGRGITDTQYF
cdr3_nt: TGTGCCAGCAGTCCACCATGGACTAGCGGGAGGGGTATTACAGATACGCAGTATTTT
j_call: TRBJ2-3
v_call: TRBV28
clone_size: NA
d_call: TRBD2

cdr3_aa: CASSELETATSQETQYF
cdr3_nt: TGTGCCAGCAGTGAATTGGAGACAGCGACTTCTCAAGAGACCCAGTACTTC
j_call: TRBJ2-5
v_call: TRBV25-1
clone_size: NA
d_call: NA

cdr3_aa: CASSLAGLALSYEQYF
cdr3_nt: TGTGCCAGCAGCTTAGCAGGACTAGCTCTGTCCTACGAGCAGTACTTC
j_call: TRBJ2-7
v_call: TRBV7-9
clone_size: NA
d_call: TRBD2

cdr3_aa: CASSDQASDTQYF
cdr3_nt: TGTGCCAGCAGTGACCAAGCAAGCGATACGCAGTATTTT
j_call: TRBJ2-3
v_call: TRBV6-4
clone_size: NA
d_call: NA

cdr3_aa: CAWSTGQGQEKLFF
cdr3_nt: TGTGCCTGGAGTACGGGACAGGGCCAAGAAAAACTGTTTTTT
j_call: TRBJ1-4
v_call: TRBV30
clone_size: NA
d_call: TRBD1

cdr3_aa: CASSTYRDTGELFF
cdr3_nt: TGTGCCAGCAGTACGTACAGGGATACCGGGGAGCTGTTTTTT
j_call: TRBJ2-2
v_call: TRBV6-5
clone_size: NA
d_call: NA

cdr3_aa: CASSQVLRVSHGYTF
cdr3_nt: TGCGCCAGCAGCCAAGTCTTGAGGGTTAGCCATGGCTACACCTTC
j_call: TRBJ1-2
v_call: TRBV4-1
clone_size: NA
d_call: NA

cdr3_aa: CSATAYNEQFF
cdr3_nt: TGCAGTGCTACGGCCTACAATGAGCAGTTCTTC
j_call: TRBJ2-1
v_call: TRBV20-1
clone_size: once
d_call: NA

cdr3_aa: CASSSSTDTQYF
cdr3_nt: TGTGCCAGCAGCTCTAGCACAGATACGCAGTATTTT
j_call: TRBJ2-3
v_call: TRBV11-3
clone_size: few
d_call: NA

cdr3_aa: CASSGGDTQYF
cdr3_nt: TGTGCCAGCAGTGGGGGGGATACGCAGTATTTT
j_call: TRBJ2-3
v_call: TRBV7-9
clone_size: NA
d_call: NA

cdr3_aa: CASSSGTGGFTEAFF
cdr3_nt: TGTGCCAGCAGCTCAGGGACAGGGGGTTTCACTGAAGCTTTCTTT
j_call: TRBJ1-1
v_call: TRBV5-4
clone_size: NA
d_call: TRBD1

cdr3_aa: CASRPGTVTMNTEAFF
cdr3_nt: TGCGCCAGCCGTCCCGGGACAGTAACTATGAACACTGAAGCTTTCTTT
j_call: TRBJ1-1
v_call: TRBV5-1
clone_size: NA
d_call: TRBD1

cdr3_aa: CASSIGSSGTYGYTF
cdr3_nt: TGTGCCAGTAGTATAGGGTCATCGGGTACCTATGGCTACACCTTC
j_call: TRBJ1-2
v_call: TRBV19
clone_size: NA
d_call: NA

cdr3_aa: CASSPGTRGMGYGYTF
cdr3_nt: TGCGCCAGCAGCCCTGGGACGAGGGGGATGGGCTATGGCTACACCTTC
j_call: TRBJ1-2
v_call: TRBV4-1
clone_size: NA
d_call: NA

cdr3_aa: CASSVGGLAGVDTQYF
cdr3_nt: TGTGCCAGCAGCGTAGGCGGACTAGCGGGGGTAGATACGCAGTATTTT
j_call: TRBJ2-3
v_call: TRBV9
clone_size: NA
d_call: TRBD2

cdr3_aa: CASSPGLAGGPAYGDEQFF
cdr3_nt: TGCGCCAGCAGCCCGGGACTAGCGGGAGGGCCTGCCTACGGGGATGAGCAGTTCTTC
j_call: TRBJ2-1
v_call: TRBV5-1
clone_size: NA
d_call: TRBD2

cdr3_aa: CASSPDSLSYNEQFF
cdr3_nt: TGCGCCAGCAGCCCGGACAGCCTCTCCTACAATGAGCAGTTCTTC
j_call: TRBJ2-1
v_call: TRBV5-1
clone_size: NA
d_call: NA

cdr3_aa: CASSDRQGWGEQFF
cdr3_nt: TGTGCCAGCAGTGATCGACAGGGGTGGGGTGAGCAGTTCTTC
j_call: TRBJ2-1
v_call: TRBV6-1
clone_size: few
d_call: TRBD1

cdr3_aa: CASSDRLAGDTGELFF
cdr3_nt: TGTGCCAGCAGTGACAGACTAGCGGGAGACACCGGGGAGCTGTTTTTT
j_call: TRBJ2-2
v_call: TRBV6-4
clone_size: few
d_call: TRBD2

cdr3_aa: CASSISTGGYTEAFF
cdr3_nt: TGTGCCAGTAGTATTTCTACAGGGGGTTACACTGAAGCTTTCTTT
j_call: TRBJ1-1
v_call: TRBV19
clone_size: NA
d_call: TRBD1

cdr3_aa: CASRGGTSGLEQYF
cdr3_nt: TGTGCCAGCAGGGGAGGGACTAGCGGCCTCGAGCAGTACTTC
j_call: TRBJ2-7
v_call: TRBV28
clone_size: NA
d_call: TRBD2